The T cell receptor (beta chain) under discussion was sequenced for a study of T cell responses to AZD1222 COVID-19 vaccine. Study-level information: Whether given at about 4 or about 12 weeks, second doses were pooled.

Here immunoSEQ multiplex PCR was the method, and the copy in TCRdb shows in-frame clones only, minus some. There are 160,000 or so clones in the sample; approximately 89% occur only once, and 4% to 5.5% lies in the top ten. The CDR3 length is 18 residues. Trimming removed 4 bases from V and 1 base from J; junction bases left unmatched: 10. In germline, CDR1 is KGHSH, CDR2 LQKENI. As concerns this clone: Antigen unknown.

General study findings and limits: Females outnumbered males among donors, who were mostly white British; clonal diversity was possibly underestimated.

The TCR originated in an adult in good health. The gene calls are TRBV18 and TRBJ2-5, with 12 bases fitting TRBD2. Sequenced material: peripheral blood, taken on day 0 of AZD1222 vaccination. The CDR3 bases are TGTGCCAGCTCACAAGGGCTAGCGGGAGGGTCAATCCAAGAGACCCAGTACTTC. This translates into CASSQGLAGGSIQETQYF.